The text below deals with one T cell receptor (beta chain). Which antigen it targets is not known. Qualities for individual bases were not recorded, and no much larger clone is one base off. CDR1 and CDR2, per the germline V gene, are SGHAT and FQNNGV. The V and J ends are trimmed by 3 bases and 0 bases, leaving 8 bases between them. The CDR3 covers 14 residues, taking in both the cysteine and the phenylalanine. The only DNA kept is the CDR3, 42 bases in frame from the first base. This sample was included in a study of OX40 agonist ivuxolimab in advanced cancers. Study-wide context: Ivuxolimab was an agonistic, fully human IgG2 monoclonal antibody directed against OX40 (CD134), a costimulatory receptor. Intravenous ivuxolimab was administered to patients every 2 weeks at six dose levels: 0.01, 0.1, 0.3, 1.5, 3 and 10 mg/kg. Among the approximately 50 dose-escalation patients, roughly 20 had hepatocellular carcinoma, roughly 15 melanoma, 9 renal cell carcinoma and 9 head and neck cancer. A male proportion of roughly 80% and a mean age of approximately 60 years, ranging from about 20 to 79, were recorded for the dose-escalation cohort. Patients were allowed to have had prior anti-PD-1, anti-PD-L1 or anti-CTLA-4 therapy, and 40% of the dose-escalation patients had been treated with checkpoint inhibitors. Three dose-escalation patients achieved partial responses, one with hepatocellular carcinoma and two with cutaneous melanoma. The purpose of peripheral TCRbeta sequencing was to test whether ivuxolimab changed TCR sequence diversity and led to clonal T-cell expansion. The paper reports the monotherapy dose-escalation portion (N ≈ 50 patients) of the phase I ivuxolimab trial.

Genomic DNA was extracted from sorted cells for sequencing of the TCRbeta CDR3 region. The immunoSEQ Assay was used for sequencing of TCRbeta CDR3 regions. The source is immuneACCESS, and TCRdb retained only in-frame sequences with V and J called. Part of the clones is not carried over; for the studies checked, unresolved V genes explain less than half of this, and the remainder is unexplained. This sample lists over 80,000 clones; 86% were detected once. The ten biggest clones cover around 5.9% of the sample. Broader findings and caveats from the paper: The antigen specificity of the peripheral T cells that underwent clonal expansion was not determined. After ivuxolimab, expanded clones were on average more numerous among CD8+ T cells than among CD4+ T cells. At doses of 0.1 to 3.0 mg/kg, clonal expansion of both CD4+ and CD8+ T cells in blood was seen between baseline and week 6. In the 0.1-3.0 mg/kg groups, partial responders had among the lowest normalized peripheral clonal expansion, particularly in CD8+ T cells. Low levels of normalized T-cell clonal expansion were also seen in some nonresponding patients.

The trial excluded patients who had a history of autoimmune disease or were on systemic immunosuppression. In every dose cohort, peripheral blood was drawn for TCR sequencing at baseline, cycle 4 day 1, and cycle 7 day 1. The samples were drawn from a first-in-human, open-label, multicenter phase I dose-escalation trial of ivuxolimab. Adults with locally advanced or metastatic melanoma, renal cell carcinoma, hepatocellular carcinoma or head and neck squamous cell carcinoma were enrolled in the trial. Before TCR sequencing, CD4+ T cells and CD8+ T cells were sorted from peripheral blood as separate populations.

Rearrangement joined TRBV11-2 to TRBJ1-2, with TRBD1 as a weak D call on 6 bases. The receptor comes from an adult with an advanced solid tumor such as melanoma, head and neck, liver or kidney cancer. This specimen was CD4+ or CD8+ T cells sorted from blood, taken in a trial of the OX40 agonist ivuxolimab. CDR3 loop: CASSFGGSNYGYTF. The DNA sequence is TGTGCCAGCAGCTTCGGGGGCTCTAACTATGGCTACACCTTC.